Presented here are 16 T cell receptor beta chains from one specimen sequenced in a study of T-cell memory formation after mild COVID-19. MiXCR, applied by TCRdb to the 5' RACE reads, yields one record per CDR3 protein. In the table there are almost 550,000 distinct CDR3 sequences, roughly 20% of which are singletons. The sample taken for sequencing was PBMCs or a T cell subset sorted from them (not recorded which). Receptors were obtained from an adult woman who had mild COVID-19 (a few samples of this study predate the infection). Cell type and time point are not known.

The table lists this clonotype with many counts. V usage is TRBV10-3 and J usage is TRBJ1-6; D unclear. This CDR3 spans 14 amino acids. Germline V gives CDR1 ENHRY, CDR2 SYGVKD. The V end lost 0 bases, the J end lost 7 bases, and 7 bases lay between the germline ends. The CDR3 sequence is CAISESVSNSPLHF. CDR3 nucleotides: TGTGCCATCAGTGAGTCAGTATCAAATTCACCCCTCCACTTT.

V is TRBV24-1 and J is TRBJ2-5; 15 bases are a match to TRBD2. The CDR3 runs to 19 residues. With V trimmed by 4 bases and J by 3 bases, 11 bases remained unmatched. The V gene's germline CDR1 is KGHDR and CDR2 SFDVKD. The CDR3 protein is CATSDDGTSGRRREETQYF. The CDR3 nucleotides are TGTGCCACCAGTGACGATGGGACTAGCGGGAGGAGGCGCGAAGAGACCCAGTACTTC.

CDR3 loop: CASRDGQAVTDTQYF. CDR3 DNA sequence: TGTGCCAGCCGAGACGGACAGGCCGTCACAGATACGCAGTATTTT. The rearrangement links TRBV27 to TRBJ2-3; 7 positions match TRBD1. Trimming at V came to 8 bases and at J to 2 bases, leaving 10 bases not matched to a gene. The germline V gene encodes CDR1 MNHEY and CDR2 SMNVEV (reference sequence). This CDR3 has 15 amino acids.

The rearrangement uses TRBV12-3 or TRBV12-4 and TRBJ2-7; 7 bases map to TRBD1. The CDR3 length is 15 residues. V lost 6 bases and J lost 1; bases outside the gene matches: 9. CDR3 protein: CASRGDRELSYEQYF. CDR3 nucleotide sequence: TGTGCCAGCAGGGGAGACAGGGAGCTATCCTACGAGCAGTACTTC.

This clonotype appeared a single time. The chain recombines TRBV7-8 with TRBJ2-7; 10 nucleotides agree with TRBD2. Losses at the gene ends were 2 bases for V and 2 bases for J; bases not matched to a gene: 6. CDR1 and CDR2 (germline): SGHVS, FQNEAQ. The length of the CDR3 is 16 residues. In DNA form, the CDR3 reads TGTGCCAGCAGCTTACTCGCTAGCGGGGGTACCTACGAGCAGTACTTC. This codes for CASSLLASGGTYEQYF.

The chain recombines TRBV12-3 or TRBV12-4 with TRBJ1-3; D not certain. CDR3 length: 16 amino acids. The V end was cut by 1 base, the J end by 0 bases, with 10 bases between. The CDR3 sequence: CASSLVTPSSGNTIYF. CDR3 DNA: TGTGCCAGCAGTTTAGTGACGCCTAGCTCTGGAAACACCATATATTTT.

This clonotype was recorded at least ten times. The chain links TRBV29-1 to TRBJ2-3; 9 bases are shared with TRBD2. The J segment lost 0 bases and the V segment lost 6 bases, leaving 10 bases of the junction unmatched. The CDR3 sequence is 16 residues long. CDR1 and CDR2 (germline): SQVTM, ANQGSEA. CDR3 DNA: TGCAGCGTCCGAGGGCTCACTAGCGGGAGCACAGATACGCAGTATTTT. Translated: CSVRGLTSGSTDTQYF.

This clonotype was seen a few times. J is TRBJ1-1 and V is TRBV24-1; D is undetermined. The germline V and J ends were trimmed by 5 bases and 4 bases, with 7 bases remaining between them. The CDR3 sequence is 12 residues long. Germline loops: CDR1 KGHDR, CDR2 SFDVKD. The CDR3 is CATSGASTEAFF. DNA for the CDR3: TGTGCCACCAGTGGGGCCAGCACTGAAGCTTTCTTT.

This clonotype was counted ten times or more. J is TRBJ2-1 and V is TRBV9; 10 bases fit TRBD1. From germline, CDR1 is SGDLS and CDR2 YYNGEE. This CDR3 spans 15 amino acids. Losses at the gene ends were 3 bases for V and 8 bases for J; bases not matched to a gene: 8. The DNA for the CDR3 is TGTGCCAGCAGCGCCGGAGGCGGGACAGGGGATGAGCAGTTCTTC. Translated: CASSAGGGTGDEQFF.

This sequence joins TRBV18 and TRBJ2-5, with 8 bases aligning to TRBD1. The CDR3 totals 15 residues. Trimming cost V 1 base and J 4 bases; bases outside gene matches: 5. Germline V CDR1 and CDR2: KGHSH, LQKENI. The CDR3, as DNA: TGTGCCAGCTCACCACTGGGACAGGCCGTAGAGACCCAGTACTTC. It encodes CASSPLGQAVETQYF.

The rearrangement joins TRBV20-1 to TRBJ2-1; 10 nucleotides align to TRBD2. V lost 2 bases to trimming and J lost 5 bases; unmatched junction nucleotides: 9. Germline assignment: CDR1 DFQATT and CDR2 SNEGSKA (reference sequence). The CDR3 is 16 amino acids. In DNA form, the CDR3 reads TGCAGTGCTAGACATCCCTTAGCGGGAGGCGACAATGAGCAGTTCTTC. This codes for CSARHPLAGGDNEQFF.

This clonotype showed up just a few times. The chain is built from TRBV9 and TRBJ1-1; D ambiguous. Trimming removed 4 bases at V and 5 bases at J, with 15 bases between. The CDR3 loop spans 14 amino acids. Germline loops: CDR1 SGDLS, CDR2 YYNGEE. CDR3 in DNA: TGTGCCAGCAGCCTCCGGATGGCCGGGACTGAAGCTTTCTTT. Protein sequence: CASSLRMAGTEAFF.

This chain joins TRBV7-2 and TRBJ1-6; 8 nucleotides agree with TRBD1. The CDR3 runs 16 residues. The V gene end was trimmed by 1 base and the J gene end by 9 bases; junction bases not matched to a gene: 8. Germline CDR1 is SGHTA and CDR2 is FQGNSA. In DNA form, the CDR3 reads TGTGCCAGCAGCTTAGGATACAGGGGGAGAGGTTCACCCCTCCACTTT. Its protein product is CASSLGYRGRGSPLHF.

This clonotype was seen a handful of times. This CDR3 reads CASSLMGYNSPLHF. Written as DNA, the CDR3 is TGCGCCAGCAGCTTAATGGGTTATAATTCACCCCTCCACTTT. The rearrangement joins TRBV5-1 to TRBJ1-6; D remains unclear. The V gene lost 2 bases and the J gene lost 4 bases, with 7 bases spanning the gap. Germline V gene lookup returns CDR1 SGHRS and CDR2 YFSETQ. The CDR3 spans 14 residues.

J is TRBJ2-1 and V is TRBV7-2; D call uncertain. The V end lost 4 bases, the J end lost 0 bases, and 13 bases lay between the germline ends. The CDR3 sequence is 16 residues long. CDR1 is SGHTA and CDR2 is FQGNSA in the germline V gene. The DNA of the CDR3 is TGTGCCAGCAGCTCCTCAGGTCCATTCTCCTACAATGAGCAGTTCTTC. Amino acids: CASSSSGPFSYNEQFF.

This clonotype has more than one count but fewer than ten. This rearrangement joins TRBV7-2 to TRBJ2-7; D remains unclear. This CDR3 has 15 residues. Germline CDR1 SGHTA, CDR2 FQGNSA. The V and J ends lost 7 bases and 0 bases respectively, with 16 bases between them. The chain's CDR3 is CASTLEAVVSYEQYF. As DNA, the CDR3 is TGTGCCAGCACCCTAGAGGCCGTGGTCTCCTACGAGCAGTACTTC.